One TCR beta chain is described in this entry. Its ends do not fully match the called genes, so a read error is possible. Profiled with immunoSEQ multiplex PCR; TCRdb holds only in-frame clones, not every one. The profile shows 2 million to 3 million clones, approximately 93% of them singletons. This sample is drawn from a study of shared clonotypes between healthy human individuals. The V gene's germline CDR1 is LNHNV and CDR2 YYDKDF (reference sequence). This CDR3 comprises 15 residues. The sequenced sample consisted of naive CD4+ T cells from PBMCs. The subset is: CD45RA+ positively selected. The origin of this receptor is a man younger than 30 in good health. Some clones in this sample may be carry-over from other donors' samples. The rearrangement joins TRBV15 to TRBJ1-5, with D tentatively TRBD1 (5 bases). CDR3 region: CTTTTGPYSNQPQHF. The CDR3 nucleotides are TGTACCACCACCACGGGGCCTTATAGCAATCAGCCCCAGCATTTT.